Listed below are T cell receptor beta chains from one sample, sequenced in a study of blood T cell repertoires in COVID-19. The repertoire was sequenced with immunoSEQ multiplex PCR; TCRdb's copy has only in-frame clones and lacks some. The sample lists 90,000 to 120,000 clones; around 80% were seen once. Source material: peripheral blood. Receptor source: a man aged 70-80 years with acute or convalescent COVID-19. The CDR3 runs from the conserved cysteine through the conserved F or W. Fields, in order: J gene, clone size, V gene, D gene, CDR3 length, CDR3 protein, CDR3 DNA. D genes are given only for firm matches. Rows give clone size only sometimes, using once, few, many, or a class for an expanded clone.

J gene: TRBJ1-5
clone size: -
V gene: TRBV18
D gene: -
CDR3 length: 13
CDR3 protein: CASSPTGGQPQHF
CDR3 DNA: TGTGCCAGCTCCCCTACAGGCGGTCAGCCCCAGCATTTT

J gene: TRBJ1-1
clone size: -
V gene: TRBV24-1
D gene: -
CDR3 length: 13
CDR3 protein: CATSDREDTEAFF
CDR3 DNA: TGTGCCACCAGTGACAGGGAAGACACTGAAGCTTTCTTT

J gene: TRBJ2-7
clone size: few
V gene: TRBV7-3
D gene: TRBD1
CDR3 length: 15
CDR3 protein: CASSLSPGQGKEQYF
CDR3 DNA: TGTGCCAGCAGCTTATCCCCGGGACAGGGGAAGGAGCAGTACTTC

J gene: TRBJ2-6
clone size: -
V gene: TRBV13
D gene: TRBD1
CDR3 length: 18
CDR3 protein: CASSFWDQGADGANVLTF
CDR3 DNA: TGTGCCAGCAGCTTTTGGGATCAGGGGGCCGATGGGGCCAACGTCCTGACTTTC

J gene: TRBJ1-6
clone size: -
V gene: TRBV9
D gene: TRBD1
CDR3 length: 14
CDR3 protein: CASGGTGNDSPLHF
CDR3 DNA: TGTGCCAGCGGGGGGACAGGGAATGATTCACCCCTCCACTTT

J gene: TRBJ1-4
clone size: -
V gene: TRBV15
D gene: TRBD1
CDR3 length: 15
CDR3 protein: CATSRESGGVEKLFF
CDR3 DNA: TGTGCCACCAGCAGGGAATCAGGGGGCGTTGAAAAACTGTTTTTT

J gene: TRBJ1-6
clone size: -
V gene: TRBV28
D gene: TRBD1
CDR3 length: 16
CDR3 protein: CASSSPLTGINSPLHF
CDR3 DNA: TGTGCCAGCAGTTCCCCCCTGACAGGGATTAATTCACCCCTCCACTTT

J gene: TRBJ1-2
clone size: -
V gene: TRBV15
D gene: TRBD1
CDR3 length: 13
CDR3 protein: CATSRAGGYGYTF
CDR3 DNA: TGTGCCACCAGCAGGGCAGGGGGATATGGCTACACCTTC

J gene: TRBJ2-1
clone size: -
V gene: TRBV11-3
D gene: -
CDR3 length: 14
CDR3 protein: CASSLTFQGGEQFF
CDR3 DNA: TGTGCCAGCAGCTTGACCTTTCAGGGGGGTGAGCAGTTCTTC

J gene: TRBJ2-1
clone size: once
V gene: TRBV5-1
D gene: TRBD1
CDR3 length: 16
CDR3 protein: CASSATDRGRRNEQFF
CDR3 DNA: TGCGCCAGCAGCGCTACGGACAGGGGGCGTCGGAATGAGCAGTTCTTC

J gene: TRBJ1-1
clone size: -
V gene: TRBV29-1
D gene: -
CDR3 length: 13
CDR3 protein: CSVEPRGSTEAFF
CDR3 DNA: TGCAGCGTTGAACCGAGGGGGAGCACTGAAGCTTTCTTT

J gene: TRBJ1-6
clone size: -
V gene: TRBV10-3
D gene: -
CDR3 length: 15
CDR3 protein: CAISPTGLYNSPLHF
CDR3 DNA: TGTGCCATCAGTCCCACGGGATTGTATAATTCACCCCTCCACTTT

J gene: TRBJ1-4
clone size: -
V gene: TRBV6-6
D gene: -
CDR3 length: 16
CDR3 protein: CASSFLRAIIGEKLFF
CDR3 DNA: TGTGCCAGCAGTTTTCTCAGGGCAATCATAGGTGAAAAACTGTTTTTT

J gene: TRBJ1-1
clone size: few
V gene: TRBV4-3
D gene: -
CDR3 length: 14
CDR3 protein: CASSFSTLNTEAFF
CDR3 DNA: TGCGCCAGCAGCTTCTCAACATTGAACACTGAAGCTTTCTTT

J gene: TRBJ2-1
clone size: -
V gene: TRBV5-1
D gene: TRBD2
CDR3 length: 14
CDR3 protein: CASSGGTSTGEQFF
CDR3 DNA: TGCGCCAGCAGCGGTGGGACTAGTACGGGTGAGCAGTTCTTC

J gene: TRBJ1-3
clone size: -
V gene: TRBV5-1
D gene: -
CDR3 length: 14
CDR3 protein: CASSLDFQVYTIYF
CDR3 DNA: TGCGCCAGCAGCTTGGACTTCCAGGTATACACCATATATTTT

J gene: TRBJ2-7
clone size: few
V gene: TRBV9
D gene: TRBD1
CDR3 length: 14
CDR3 protein: CASSARQGLDEQYF
CDR3 DNA: TGTGCCAGCAGCGCTCGACAGGGGCTCGACGAGCAGTACTTC

J gene: TRBJ2-1
clone size: -
V gene: TRBV29-1
D gene: -
CDR3 length: 13
CDR3 protein: CSVDGVGLNEQFF
CDR3 DNA: TGCAGCGTTGATGGGGTCGGACTCAATGAGCAGTTCTTC

J gene: TRBJ2-2
clone size: -
V gene: TRBV10-3
D gene: TRBD2
CDR3 length: 15
CDR3 protein: CATRGGAVEVGELFF
CDR3 DNA: TGTGCCACCCGCGGGGGGGCAGTCGAGGTCGGGGAGCTGTTTTTT

J gene: TRBJ1-2
clone size: few
V gene: TRBV19
D gene: TRBD1
CDR3 length: 15
CDR3 protein: CASSSLDRGNYGYTF
CDR3 DNA: TGTGCCAGTAGTTCTCTGGACAGGGGGAACTATGGCTACACCTTC

J gene: TRBJ1-1
clone size: -
V gene: TRBV11-3
D gene: -
CDR3 length: 14
CDR3 protein: CASSLTGLSTEAFF
CDR3 DNA: TGTGCCAGCAGCTTAACAGGGTTAAGCACTGAAGCTTTCTTT

J gene: TRBJ2-3
clone size: -
V gene: TRBV6-4
D gene: -
CDR3 length: 15
CDR3 protein: CASSTSRGITDTQYF
CDR3 DNA: TGTGCCAGCAGTACCTCGCGGGGCATCACAGATACGCAGTATTTT

J gene: TRBJ2-5
clone size: few
V gene: TRBV12-3/TRBV12-4
D gene: TRBD1
CDR3 length: 13
CDR3 protein: CASRPGTGGTQYF
CDR3 DNA: TGTGCCAGCAGACCCGGGACAGGGGGGACCCAGTACTTC

J gene: TRBJ1-1
clone size: -
V gene: TRBV7-8
D gene: -
CDR3 length: 15
CDR3 protein: CASSSGRMSGTEAFF
CDR3 DNA: TGTGCCAGCAGCTCCGGACGCATGAGCGGCACTGAAGCTTTCTTT

J gene: TRBJ1-3
clone size: few
V gene: TRBV6-4
D gene: -
CDR3 length: 15
CDR3 protein: CASSKRNSSGNTIYF
CDR3 DNA: TGTGCCAGCTCTAAGCGAAATAGCTCTGGAAACACCATATATTTT

J gene: TRBJ2-5
clone size: -
V gene: TRBV5-3
D gene: -
CDR3 length: 14
CDR3 protein: CARRPWGLQGTQYF
CDR3 DNA: TGTGCCAGAAGACCTTGGGGACTCCAAGGGACCCAGTACTTC

J gene: TRBJ1-1
clone size: -
V gene: TRBV18
D gene: -
CDR3 length: 14
CDR3 protein: CASSPSVGDTEAFF
CDR3 DNA: TGTGCCAGCTCACCTAGTGTAGGAGACACTGAAGCTTTCTTT

J gene: TRBJ1-3
clone size: -
V gene: TRBV2
D gene: -
CDR3 length: 18
CDR3 protein: CASSERGGRPRSGNTIYF
CDR3 DNA: TGTGCCAGCAGTGAGCGGGGAGGCAGACCCCGCTCTGGAAACACCATATATTTT

J gene: TRBJ1-5
clone size: -
V gene: TRBV6-5
D gene: -
CDR3 length: 15
CDR3 protein: CASSQRAASNQPQHF
CDR3 DNA: TGTGCCAGCAGTCAGAGGGCGGCTAGCAATCAGCCCCAGCATTTT

J gene: TRBJ2-7
clone size: -
V gene: TRBV9
D gene: -
CDR3 length: 12
CDR3 protein: CASSRDNYEQYF
CDR3 DNA: TGTGCCAGCAGTCGGGACAACTACGAGCAGTACTTC

J gene: TRBJ2-6
clone size: few
V gene: TRBV5-1
D gene: -
CDR3 length: 16
CDR3 protein: CASSPRGNSGANVLTF
CDR3 DNA: TGCGCCAGCAGCCCTAGGGGGAACTCTGGGGCCAACGTCCTGACTTTC

J gene: TRBJ2-7
clone size: -
V gene: TRBV7-6
D gene: -
CDR3 length: 13
CDR3 protein: CASSLDVGQGLYF
CDR3 DNA: TGTGCCAGCAGCTTAGATGTCGGGCAGGGGCTGTACTTC

J gene: TRBJ1-2
clone size: -
V gene: TRBV12-5
D gene: -
CDR3 length: 15
CDR3 protein: CASGPQLTTGYGYTF
CDR3 DNA: TGTGCTAGTGGCCCTCAGCTGACGACTGGCTATGGCTACACCTTC

J gene: TRBJ2-5
clone size: -
V gene: TRBV18
D gene: -
CDR3 length: 14
CDR3 protein: CASSPPESQETQYF
CDR3 DNA: TGTGCCAGCTCACCACCCGAGAGCCAAGAGACCCAGTACTTC

J gene: TRBJ2-1
clone size: -
V gene: TRBV7-2
D gene: TRBD1
CDR3 length: 16
CDR3 protein: CASSFPPGQRLSEQFF
CDR3 DNA: TGTGCCAGCAGCTTTCCTCCGGGACAGAGGCTCAGTGAGCAGTTCTTC

J gene: TRBJ1-1
clone size: -
V gene: TRBV29-1
D gene: TRBD1
CDR3 length: 14
CDR3 protein: CSVDDRGRNTEAFF
CDR3 DNA: TGCAGCGTTGACGACAGGGGAAGGAACACTGAAGCTTTCTTT

J gene: TRBJ2-5
clone size: medium-sized
V gene: TRBV7-9
D gene: TRBD1
CDR3 length: 16
CDR3 protein: CASSPDQQGARETQYF
CDR3 DNA: TGTGCCAGCAGCCCCGACCAACAGGGGGCGAGGGAGACCCAGTACTTC

J gene: TRBJ2-1
clone size: -
V gene: TRBV5-1
D gene: TRBD1
CDR3 length: 14
CDR3 protein: CASQPGTDYNEQFF
CDR3 DNA: TGCGCCAGCCAACCCGGGACAGACTACAATGAGCAGTTCTTC

J gene: TRBJ1-4
clone size: -
V gene: TRBV5-6
D gene: -
CDR3 length: 14
CDR3 protein: CASYLWTAGEKLFF
CDR3 DNA: TGTGCCAGCTACCTATGGACCGCGGGGGAAAAACTGTTTTTT

J gene: TRBJ1-6
clone size: once
V gene: TRBV4-2
D gene: -
CDR3 length: 13
CDR3 protein: CASSQVVRSPLHF
CDR3 DNA: TGTGCCAGCAGCCAAGTCGTGAGGTCACCCCTCCACTTT

J gene: TRBJ1-2
clone size: -
V gene: TRBV3-1/TRBV3-2
D gene: -
CDR3 length: 14
CDR3 protein: CASSHGGGVYGYTF
CDR3 DNA: TGTGCCAGCAGCCACGGGGGAGGCGTCTATGGCTACACCTTC

J gene: TRBJ2-1
clone size: -
V gene: TRBV18
D gene: TRBD2
CDR3 length: 17
CDR3 protein: CASSPLALAGGPSEQFF
CDR3 DNA: TGTGCCAGCTCACCACTTGCCCTAGCGGGGGGGCCCTCTGAGCAGTTCTTC

J gene: TRBJ2-5
clone size: -
V gene: TRBV3-1/TRBV3-2
D gene: -
CDR3 length: 12
CDR3 protein: CASSPTKETQYF
CDR3 DNA: TGTGCCAGCAGCCCTACGAAGGAGACCCAGTACTTC

J gene: TRBJ2-5
clone size: -
V gene: TRBV7-9
D gene: -
CDR3 length: 15
CDR3 protein: CASSLAGALWETQYF
CDR3 DNA: TGTGCCAGCAGCTTAGCGGGGGCTCTTTGGGAGACCCAGTACTTC

J gene: TRBJ1-2
clone size: -
V gene: TRBV6-5
D gene: TRBD1
CDR3 length: 16
CDR3 protein: CASSYNSGDSSVGYTF
CDR3 DNA: TGTGCCAGCAGTTATAATTCGGGGGACAGTTCTGTCGGCTACACCTTC